The rows below give T cell receptor beta chains drawn from one sample of a study of OX40 agonist ivuxolimab in advanced cancers. Using immunoSEQ multiplex PCR, the repertoire was profiled, and TCRdb retains in-frame clones only, with some absent. The sample yields about 94,000 clones, about nine tenths seen once. Sequenced here: CD4+ or CD8+ T cells sorted from blood, sampled in a trial of the OX40 agonist ivuxolimab. The receptor set was obtained from an adult with an advanced solid tumor such as melanoma, head and neck, liver or kidney cancer. The CDR3 runs from the conserved cysteine through the conserved F or W. A D gene is named only where the DNA matches it firmly. The size entry is marked missing in some rows and otherwise reads once, few, many or a size class.

CDR3nt: TGTGCCAGCAGCTTAGCTTGGGGGGCGTTCTACAATGAGCAGTTCTTC
CDR3aa: CASSLAWGAFYNEQFF
v_gene: TRBV7-8
d_gene: -
abundance: -
j_gene: TRBJ2-1

CDR3nt: TGTGCCAGCAGCCCCGACCGCTGGGGGGACCCGAGCTCCTACAATGAGCAGTTCTTC
CDR3aa: CASSPDRWGDPSSYNEQFF
v_gene: TRBV11-3
d_gene: -
abundance: -
j_gene: TRBJ2-1

CDR3nt: TGCGCCAGCAGCGCCGAGTCCTCCTCTGGAAACACCATATATTTT
CDR3aa: CASSAESSSGNTIYF
v_gene: TRBV5-1
d_gene: -
abundance: -
j_gene: TRBJ1-3

CDR3nt: TGTGCCAGCAGGGACCGACAGGGGGCTACTGAAGCTTTCTTT
CDR3aa: CASRDRQGATEAFF
v_gene: TRBV6-5
d_gene: TRBD1
abundance: -
j_gene: TRBJ1-1

CDR3nt: TGCGCCAGCAGCTTGGGGGTGGGGACTTCCACGGATACGCAGTATTTT
CDR3aa: CASSLGVGTSTDTQYF
v_gene: TRBV5-1
d_gene: -
abundance: -
j_gene: TRBJ2-3

CDR3nt: TGTGCCAGCAGCCAACTTAGCGGGGGATACAATGAGCAGTTCTTC
CDR3aa: CASSQLSGGYNEQFF
v_gene: TRBV7-3
d_gene: TRBD2
abundance: -
j_gene: TRBJ2-1

CDR3nt: TGTGCCAGCAGCTTAGTTTTAACACCATACAATGAGCAGTTCTTC
CDR3aa: CASSLVLTPYNEQFF
v_gene: TRBV7-6
d_gene: -
abundance: -
j_gene: TRBJ2-1

CDR3nt: TGTGCCAGCAGCTTGGGGAGGGCGGGGGATACGCAGTATTTT
CDR3aa: CASSLGRAGDTQYF
v_gene: TRBV5-8
d_gene: -
abundance: -
j_gene: TRBJ2-3

CDR3nt: TGTGCCAGTAGTACCTACAGGGAGGGGACAGATACGCAGTATTTT
CDR3aa: CASSTYREGTDTQYF
v_gene: TRBV19
d_gene: -
abundance: -
j_gene: TRBJ2-3

CDR3nt: TGTGCCTGGAGCTTCAGTACAGGGATTGCAGGAAACACCATATATTTT
CDR3aa: CAWSFSTGIAGNTIYF
v_gene: TRBV30
d_gene: -
abundance: -
j_gene: TRBJ1-3

CDR3nt: TGTGCTAGCAGCTCGCAACGAGGGACTAGCGTGGCAGAGACCCAGTACTTC
CDR3aa: CASSSQRGTSVAETQYF
v_gene: TRBV7-7
d_gene: TRBD2
abundance: -
j_gene: TRBJ2-5

CDR3nt: TGTGCCAGCAGTTATAAGAACACTGAAGCTTTCTTT
CDR3aa: CASSYKNTEAFF
v_gene: TRBV6-6
d_gene: -
abundance: -
j_gene: TRBJ1-1

CDR3nt: TGTGCCAGCAGCGCCGACAGACTGGGAAACCGAAACACCATATATTTT
CDR3aa: CASSADRLGNRNTIYF
v_gene: TRBV5-6
d_gene: -
abundance: -
j_gene: TRBJ1-3

CDR3nt: TGTGCCAGCAGTGACTGGGGAGACGGGACAGCTAATCAGCCCCAGCATTTT
CDR3aa: CASSDWGDGTANQPQHF
v_gene: TRBV6-4
d_gene: TRBD1
abundance: once
j_gene: TRBJ1-5

CDR3nt: TGTGCCAGCAGTGGACTAGCGGGGGGGCGCGAGCAGTACTTC
CDR3aa: CASSGLAGGREQYF
v_gene: TRBV6-5
d_gene: TRBD2
abundance: -
j_gene: TRBJ2-7

CDR3nt: TGTGCCAGCAGCCCGAGTGAGGGGAATAGGACACCCCTCCACTTT
CDR3aa: CASSPSEGNRTPLHF
v_gene: TRBV11-1
d_gene: -
abundance: -
j_gene: TRBJ1-6

CDR3nt: TGTGCCAGCAGTCCCCCTCCTGGGGCCAACGTCCTGACTTTC
CDR3aa: CASSPPPGANVLTF
v_gene: TRBV6-5
d_gene: -
abundance: -
j_gene: TRBJ2-6

CDR3nt: TGTGCCAGTAGTATAGATCTCTCGGGCGGGGGTTGGGGCGGAAGCAATCAGCCCCAGCATTTT
CDR3aa: CASSIDLSGGGWGGSNQPQHF
v_gene: TRBV19
d_gene: -
abundance: -
j_gene: TRBJ1-5

CDR3nt: TGTGCCAGCAGCTCAAGAACAGGAGGAGAGACCCAGTACTTC
CDR3aa: CASSSRTGGETQYF
v_gene: TRBV11-1
d_gene: -
abundance: -
j_gene: TRBJ2-5

CDR3nt: TGTGCCAGCAGCTTAGCAAGGGCCGGGGCGAACACTGAAGCTTTCTTT
CDR3aa: CASSLARAGANTEAFF
v_gene: TRBV7-9
d_gene: -
abundance: -
j_gene: TRBJ1-1

CDR3nt: TGCGCCAGCAGGGCAACTAGCGCCGGGGAGCTGTTTTTT
CDR3aa: CASRATSAGELFF
v_gene: TRBV10-1
d_gene: TRBD2
abundance: -
j_gene: TRBJ2-2

CDR3nt: TGTGCCAGCAGCCTTCTGAACACTGAAGCTTTCTTT
CDR3aa: CASSLLNTEAFF
v_gene: TRBV6-5
d_gene: -
abundance: -
j_gene: TRBJ1-1

CDR3nt: TGTGCCAGCAGCTTAGCGGACTTGACTTCTGGAAACACCATATATTTT
CDR3aa: CASSLADLTSGNTIYF
v_gene: TRBV7-6
d_gene: -
abundance: -
j_gene: TRBJ1-3

CDR3nt: TGCAGCGTTGGGGTTCAGAGGAACACCGGGGAGCTGTTTTTT
CDR3aa: CSVGVQRNTGELFF
v_gene: TRBV29-1
d_gene: -
abundance: -
j_gene: TRBJ2-2

CDR3nt: TGTGCCAGTAGTCAGTGGAACAGGGAAGAGCAGTTCTTC
CDR3aa: CASSQWNREEQFF
v_gene: TRBV19
d_gene: -
abundance: -
j_gene: TRBJ2-1

CDR3nt: TGTGCCAGCAGCTTCCTTTCCCCGGGACAGGGTTCAGATACGCAGTATTTT
CDR3aa: CASSFLSPGQGSDTQYF
v_gene: TRBV11-3
d_gene: TRBD1
abundance: -
j_gene: TRBJ2-3

CDR3nt: TGTGCCTGGAGTGTAACGGGACCAAATTCACCCCTCCACTTT
CDR3aa: CAWSVTGPNSPLHF
v_gene: TRBV30
d_gene: -
abundance: -
j_gene: TRBJ1-6

CDR3nt: TGTGCCAGCAGCCCCCCAGGCGTCAGGGGGCCTCGCGAGCAGTACTTC
CDR3aa: CASSPPGVRGPREQYF
v_gene: TRBV11-2
d_gene: TRBD1
abundance: -
j_gene: TRBJ2-7

CDR3nt: TGTGCCAGCAGTTATTCCGGGGGTGAGCAGTTCTTC
CDR3aa: CASSYSGGEQFF
v_gene: TRBV6-5
d_gene: -
abundance: -
j_gene: TRBJ2-1

CDR3nt: TGCGCCAGCAGCTCAGCGGGGCCAGGGGAGCAGTTCTTC
CDR3aa: CASSSAGPGEQFF
v_gene: TRBV5-1
d_gene: TRBD2
abundance: -
j_gene: TRBJ2-1

CDR3nt: TGTGCCAGCAGTTTAAGAGAACACGATAATTCACCCCTCCACTTT
CDR3aa: CASSLREHDNSPLHF
v_gene: TRBV27
d_gene: -
abundance: -
j_gene: TRBJ1-6

CDR3nt: TGTGCCAGCAGCTTCGGTCGCCTAAGAAACCTGAACACCGGGGAGCTGTTTTTT
CDR3aa: CASSFGRLRNLNTGELFF
v_gene: TRBV7-9
d_gene: -
abundance: -
j_gene: TRBJ2-2

CDR3nt: TGTGCCACCAGCAGAGATTCGGTTCTCGGGGGAGAGCAGTACTTC
CDR3aa: CATSRDSVLGGEQYF
v_gene: TRBV15
d_gene: -
abundance: -
j_gene: TRBJ2-7

CDR3nt: TGTGCCAGCAGTCCCTCAGGGGGCTCGGGGCAGCCCCAGCATTTT
CDR3aa: CASSPSGGSGQPQHF
v_gene: TRBV6-5
d_gene: TRBD1
abundance: -
j_gene: TRBJ1-5

CDR3nt: TGTGCCAGCAGCCTCGGCGGGGTAGATGGCTACACCTTC
CDR3aa: CASSLGGVDGYTF
v_gene: TRBV6-6
d_gene: -
abundance: -
j_gene: TRBJ1-2

CDR3nt: TGTGCCTGGACCGTGACAGGGGCCTCCTACGAGCAGTACTTC
CDR3aa: CAWTVTGASYEQYF
v_gene: TRBV30
d_gene: TRBD1
abundance: -
j_gene: TRBJ2-7

CDR3nt: TGTGCCAGCAGCTTCGTCCGCGGAGGGGACGAGCAGTACTTC
CDR3aa: CASSFVRGGDEQYF
v_gene: TRBV11-2
d_gene: -
abundance: -
j_gene: TRBJ2-7

CDR3nt: TGTGCCAGCAGCATCGGGGAGCAAGAGACCCAGTACTTC
CDR3aa: CASSIGEQETQYF
v_gene: TRBV11-2
d_gene: -
abundance: -
j_gene: TRBJ2-5

CDR3nt: TGTGCCAGCAGCCAAGACTTCCTGCCCGGGGAGCTGTTTTTT
CDR3aa: CASSQDFLPGELFF
v_gene: TRBV14
d_gene: -
abundance: -
j_gene: TRBJ2-2

CDR3nt: TGCGCCAGCAGCTTCGGGGGGACGAACACTGAAGCTTTCTTT
CDR3aa: CASSFGGTNTEAFF
v_gene: TRBV5-1
d_gene: -
abundance: -
j_gene: TRBJ1-1

CDR3nt: TGTGCCAGCAGCTTAGCCCCAGCGAACACTGAAGCTTTCTTT
CDR3aa: CASSLAPANTEAFF
v_gene: TRBV11-2
d_gene: -
abundance: -
j_gene: TRBJ1-1

CDR3nt: TGTGCCAGCAGTGATTGGGGGGCGGCAACAGATACGCAGTATTTT
CDR3aa: CASSDWGAATDTQYF
v_gene: TRBV2
d_gene: -
abundance: few
j_gene: TRBJ2-3

CDR3nt: TGTGCCAGCAGTTACTCTACAGGTACTTACGAGCAGTACTTC
CDR3aa: CASSYSTGTYEQYF
v_gene: TRBV6-6
d_gene: -
abundance: -
j_gene: TRBJ2-7

CDR3nt: TGTGCCAGCAGTGACCCCCTGGGGAGACGGAGCTCTGGAAACACCATATATTTT
CDR3aa: CASSDPLGRRSSGNTIYF
v_gene: TRBV6-1
d_gene: -
abundance: -
j_gene: TRBJ1-3

CDR3nt: TGTGCCAGCAGCCCCGCTCGACTAGCGGGGGGGTCGGGCGGGGAGCTGTTTTTT
CDR3aa: CASSPARLAGGSGGELFF
v_gene: TRBV11-1
d_gene: TRBD2
abundance: -
j_gene: TRBJ2-2

CDR3nt: TGTGCCAGCAGCTTAGGGGACAGGCAAACAGGCTACACCTTC
CDR3aa: CASSLGDRQTGYTF
v_gene: TRBV7-9
d_gene: TRBD1
abundance: -
j_gene: TRBJ1-2

CDR3nt: TGTGCCAGCAGTTCCCAGGGGGCCTGGGGCTATGGCTACACCTTC
CDR3aa: CASSSQGAWGYGYTF
v_gene: TRBV27
d_gene: TRBD1
abundance: -
j_gene: TRBJ1-2

CDR3nt: TGTGCCTGGAGTGTGACCGACCGAAACACCATATATTTT
CDR3aa: CAWSVTDRNTIYF
v_gene: TRBV30
d_gene: -
abundance: -
j_gene: TRBJ1-3